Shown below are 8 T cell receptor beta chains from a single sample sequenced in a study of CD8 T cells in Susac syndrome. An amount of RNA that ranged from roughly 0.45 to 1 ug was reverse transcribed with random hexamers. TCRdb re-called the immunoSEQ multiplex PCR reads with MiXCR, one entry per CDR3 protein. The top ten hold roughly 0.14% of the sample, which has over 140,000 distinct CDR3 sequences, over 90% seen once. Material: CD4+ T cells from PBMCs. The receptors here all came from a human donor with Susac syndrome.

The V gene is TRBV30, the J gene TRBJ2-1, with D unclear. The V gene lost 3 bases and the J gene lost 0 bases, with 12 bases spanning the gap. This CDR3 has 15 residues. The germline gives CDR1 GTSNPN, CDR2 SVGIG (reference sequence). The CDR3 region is CAWSEGRSSYNEQFF. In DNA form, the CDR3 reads TGTGCCTGGAGCGAAGGACGGAGCTCCTACAATGAGCAGTTCTTC.

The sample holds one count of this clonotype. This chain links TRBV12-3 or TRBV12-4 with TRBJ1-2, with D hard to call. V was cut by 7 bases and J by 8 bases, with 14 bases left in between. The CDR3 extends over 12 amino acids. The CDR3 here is CASTRYPQGYTF. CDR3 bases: TGTGCCAGCACGCGATACCCCCAGGGCTACACCTTC.

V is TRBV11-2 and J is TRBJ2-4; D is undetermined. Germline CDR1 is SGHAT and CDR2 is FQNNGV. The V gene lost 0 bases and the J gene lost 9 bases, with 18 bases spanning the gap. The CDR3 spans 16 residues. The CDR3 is CASSLEVSFTASIQYF. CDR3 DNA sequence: TGTGCCAGCAGCTTAGAGGTTTCCTTCACTGCGTCCATTCAGTACTTC.

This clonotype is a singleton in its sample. The CDR3 here is CASSQEEGRSAFF. CDR3 coding DNA: TGCGCCAGCAGCCAAGAAGAGGGCCGTAGCGCTTTCTTT. This chain uses TRBV4-1 with TRBJ1-1; D is unresolved. CDR3 length equals 13 residues. Between the trimmed V and J ends, which lost 0 bases and 11 bases, there was a span of 13 bases. CDR1 is MGHRA, CDR2 YSYEKL, per germline.

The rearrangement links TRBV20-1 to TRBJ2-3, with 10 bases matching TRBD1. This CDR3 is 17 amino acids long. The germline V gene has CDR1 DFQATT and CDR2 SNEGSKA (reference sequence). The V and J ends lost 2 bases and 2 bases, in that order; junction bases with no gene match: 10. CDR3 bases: TGCAGTGCTAGACCTAGCCCGGGACAGGGGCACACAGATACGCAGTATTTT. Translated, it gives CSARPSPGQGHTDTQYF.

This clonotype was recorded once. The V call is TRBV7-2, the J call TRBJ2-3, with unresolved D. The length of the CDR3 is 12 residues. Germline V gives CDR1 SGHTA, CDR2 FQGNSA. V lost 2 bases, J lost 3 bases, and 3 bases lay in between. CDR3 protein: CASSLQTDTQYF. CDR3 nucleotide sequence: TGTGCCAGCAGCTTACAGACAGATACGCAGTATTTT.

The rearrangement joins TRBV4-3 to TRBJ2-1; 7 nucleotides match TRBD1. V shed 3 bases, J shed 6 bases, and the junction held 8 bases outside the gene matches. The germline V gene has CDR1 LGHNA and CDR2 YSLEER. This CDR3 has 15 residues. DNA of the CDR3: TGCGCCAGCAGCCAGGCCGGGACAGCCTTCAATGAGCAGTTCTTC. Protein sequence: CASSQAGTAFNEQFF.

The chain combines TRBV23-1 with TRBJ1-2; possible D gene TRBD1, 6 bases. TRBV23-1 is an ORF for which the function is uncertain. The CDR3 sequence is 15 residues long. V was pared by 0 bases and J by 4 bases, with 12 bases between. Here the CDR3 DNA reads TGCGCCAGCAGTCAATCGAGGGGGAAGCGCTATGGCTACACCTTC. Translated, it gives CASSQSRGKRYGYTF.